The present entry profiles one T cell receptor beta chain with its context. The CDR3 is cut off 3 residues early in the read; its end comes from the germline J gene. The data were obtained in a study of T cells in women clearing cervical HPV infection. TCRdb's table, derived via immunoSEQ multiplex PCR, lists solely in-frame clones and lacks some. The table for this sample gives roughly 42,000 clones. The CDR3 runs to 13 residues. Germline V gene lookup returns CDR1 SGHTA and CDR2 FQGTGA. Sequencing was performed on blood buffy coat. This clonotype originated in a woman between 18 and 75 years old with a cervical HPV16 infection that either progressed to CIN3+ or cleared (not recorded which). The gene calls are TRBV7-3 and TRBJ2-4; 10 nucleotides match TRBD1. The DNA read from the CDR3 is TGTGCCAGCAGCTTATCCAGGGACAGGGGT. Residues: CASSLSRDRG. In full, the CDR3 is CASSLSRDRGQYF.